The rows below give T cell receptor beta chains drawn from one sample of a study of T cells in Graves' hyperthyroidism and ophthalmopathy. TCRdb used MiXCR to reprocess the multiplex PCR reads, holding one entry per CDR3 protein. The sample yields under 800,000 distinct CDR3 sequences, 11% to 15% seen once. Sequencing input: blood. The receptor set was obtained from a young woman with Graves' hyperthyroidism. The conserved cysteine and the conserved F or W are not part of the CDR3 here. The D gene is left open where the match is weak.

v_gene: TRBV12-3/TRBV12-4; d_gene: .; CDR3aa: ASSQTKVEQF
v_gene: TRBV30; d_gene: TRBD2; CDR3aa: AWSVRIAGSGNEQF
v_gene: TRBV12-3/TRBV12-4; d_gene: .; CDR3aa: ASIRDDYNEQF
v_gene: TRBV7-9; d_gene: .; CDR3aa: ASSLPSRGAAQY
v_gene: TRBV11-2; d_gene: .; CDR3aa: ASSQPTTRREQY
v_gene: TRBV6-1; d_gene: .; CDR3aa: ASRPPFPGSRYEQY
v_gene: TRBV11-2; d_gene: .; CDR3aa: ASSSRTSYNEQF
v_gene: TRBV12-3/TRBV12-4; d_gene: TRBD1; CDR3aa: ASRSLSGQNYGYT
v_gene: TRBV12-3/TRBV12-4; d_gene: .; CDR3aa: ASSVGKVMFTEAF
v_gene: TRBV30; d_gene: TRBD1; CDR3aa: AWSPRDREGQPQH
v_gene: TRBV7-2; d_gene: .; CDR3aa: ASSLAAGLGYEQY
v_gene: TRBV13; d_gene: .; CDR3aa: ASSYPGRASSYNEQF
v_gene: TRBV7-9; d_gene: TRBD1; CDR3aa: ASSRTGSNYGYT
v_gene: TRBV30; d_gene: .; CDR3aa: ACDRRAWAGELF
v_gene: TRBV6-6; d_gene: .; CDR3aa: ASSYRRNTGELF
v_gene: TRBV12-3/TRBV12-4; d_gene: .; CDR3aa: ASSLPGRSAYEQY
v_gene: TRBV24-1; d_gene: .; CDR3aa: ATSDRTAQETQY
v_gene: TRBV6-4; d_gene: TRBD1; CDR3aa: ASSESRTGISTDTQY
v_gene: TRBV6-2/TRBV6-3; d_gene: .; CDR3aa: ASRPFSPGDQPQH
v_gene: TRBV30; d_gene: TRBD1; CDR3aa: AWSPTGVQPQH
v_gene: TRBV5-1; d_gene: .; CDR3aa: ASSLGGMPNTGELF
v_gene: TRBV19; d_gene: .; CDR3aa: ASSWRSTYEQY
v_gene: TRBV28; d_gene: TRBD1; CDR3aa: ASRATGTGWAEAF
v_gene: TRBV20-1; d_gene: TRBD2; CDR3aa: SILEASGTRPLYEQY
v_gene: TRBV2; d_gene: .; CDR3aa: ASRARSTPAYNEQF
v_gene: TRBV7-9; d_gene: .; CDR3aa: ASSLLVGAYSYEQY
v_gene: TRBV6-2/TRBV6-3; d_gene: .; CDR3aa: ASRPFLGQETQY
v_gene: TRBV18; d_gene: .; CDR3aa: ASSSPLNRETEAF